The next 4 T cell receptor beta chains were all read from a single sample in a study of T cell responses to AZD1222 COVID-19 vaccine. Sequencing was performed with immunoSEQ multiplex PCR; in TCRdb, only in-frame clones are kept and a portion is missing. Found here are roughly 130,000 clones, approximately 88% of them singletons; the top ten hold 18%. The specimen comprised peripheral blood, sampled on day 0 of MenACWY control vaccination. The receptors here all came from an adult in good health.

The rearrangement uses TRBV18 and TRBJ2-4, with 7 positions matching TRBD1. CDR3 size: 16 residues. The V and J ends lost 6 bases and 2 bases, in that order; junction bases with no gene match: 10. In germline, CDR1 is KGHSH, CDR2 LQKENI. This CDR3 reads CASSEGDRLTKNIQYF. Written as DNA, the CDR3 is TGTGCCAGCTCCGAAGGGGACAGACTTACCAAAAACATTCAGTACTTC. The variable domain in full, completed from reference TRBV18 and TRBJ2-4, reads NAGVMQNPRHLVRRRGQEARLRCSPMKGHSHVYWYRQLPEEGLKFMVYLQKENIIDESGMPKERFSAEFPKEGPSILRIQQVVRGDSAAYFCASSEGDRLTKNIQYFGAGTRLSVL.

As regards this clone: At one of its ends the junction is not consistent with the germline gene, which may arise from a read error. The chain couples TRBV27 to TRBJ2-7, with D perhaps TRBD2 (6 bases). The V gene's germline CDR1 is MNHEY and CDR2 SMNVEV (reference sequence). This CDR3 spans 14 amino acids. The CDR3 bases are TGTGCCAGCAGCCGCCTCGGGGGACTCTACGGGCAGTACTTC. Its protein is CASSRLGGLYGQYF.

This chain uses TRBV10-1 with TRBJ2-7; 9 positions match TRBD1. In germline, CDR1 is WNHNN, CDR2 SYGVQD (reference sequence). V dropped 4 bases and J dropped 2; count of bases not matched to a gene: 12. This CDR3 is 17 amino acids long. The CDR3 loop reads CASSGDLGTGQPYEQYF. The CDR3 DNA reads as TGCGCCAGCAGTGGGGACCTCGGGACAGGGCAACCCTACGAGCAGTACTTC.

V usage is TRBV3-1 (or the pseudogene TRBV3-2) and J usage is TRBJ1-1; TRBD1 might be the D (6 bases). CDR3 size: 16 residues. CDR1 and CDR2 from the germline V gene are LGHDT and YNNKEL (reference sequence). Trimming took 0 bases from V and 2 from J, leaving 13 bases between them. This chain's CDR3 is CASSQDMGGSNTEAFF. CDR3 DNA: TGTGCCAGCAGCCAAGATATGGGGGGCTCTAACACTGAAGCTTTCTTT.